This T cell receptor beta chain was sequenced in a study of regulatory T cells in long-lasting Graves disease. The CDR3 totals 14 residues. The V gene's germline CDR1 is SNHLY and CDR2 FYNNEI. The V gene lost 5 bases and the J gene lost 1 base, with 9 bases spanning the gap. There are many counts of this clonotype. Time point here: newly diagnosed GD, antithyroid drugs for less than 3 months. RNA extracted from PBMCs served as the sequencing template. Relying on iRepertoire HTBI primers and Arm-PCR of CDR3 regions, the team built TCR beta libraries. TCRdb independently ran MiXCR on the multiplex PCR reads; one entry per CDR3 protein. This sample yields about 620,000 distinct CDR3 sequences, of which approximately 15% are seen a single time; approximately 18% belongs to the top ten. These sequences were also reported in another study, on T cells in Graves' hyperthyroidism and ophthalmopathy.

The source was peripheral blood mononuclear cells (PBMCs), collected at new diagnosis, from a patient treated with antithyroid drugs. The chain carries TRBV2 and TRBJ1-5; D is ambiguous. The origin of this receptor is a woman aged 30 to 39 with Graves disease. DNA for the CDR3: TGTGCCAGCAGTATCGCAACGAGCAATCAGCCCCAGCATTTT. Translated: CASSIATSNQPQHF. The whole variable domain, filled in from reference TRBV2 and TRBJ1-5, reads EPEVTQTPSHQVTQMGQEVILRCVPISNHLYFYWYRQILGQKVEFLVSFYNNEISEKSEIFDDQFSVERPDGSNFTLKIRSTKLEDSAMYFCASSIATSNQPQHFGDGTRLSIL.